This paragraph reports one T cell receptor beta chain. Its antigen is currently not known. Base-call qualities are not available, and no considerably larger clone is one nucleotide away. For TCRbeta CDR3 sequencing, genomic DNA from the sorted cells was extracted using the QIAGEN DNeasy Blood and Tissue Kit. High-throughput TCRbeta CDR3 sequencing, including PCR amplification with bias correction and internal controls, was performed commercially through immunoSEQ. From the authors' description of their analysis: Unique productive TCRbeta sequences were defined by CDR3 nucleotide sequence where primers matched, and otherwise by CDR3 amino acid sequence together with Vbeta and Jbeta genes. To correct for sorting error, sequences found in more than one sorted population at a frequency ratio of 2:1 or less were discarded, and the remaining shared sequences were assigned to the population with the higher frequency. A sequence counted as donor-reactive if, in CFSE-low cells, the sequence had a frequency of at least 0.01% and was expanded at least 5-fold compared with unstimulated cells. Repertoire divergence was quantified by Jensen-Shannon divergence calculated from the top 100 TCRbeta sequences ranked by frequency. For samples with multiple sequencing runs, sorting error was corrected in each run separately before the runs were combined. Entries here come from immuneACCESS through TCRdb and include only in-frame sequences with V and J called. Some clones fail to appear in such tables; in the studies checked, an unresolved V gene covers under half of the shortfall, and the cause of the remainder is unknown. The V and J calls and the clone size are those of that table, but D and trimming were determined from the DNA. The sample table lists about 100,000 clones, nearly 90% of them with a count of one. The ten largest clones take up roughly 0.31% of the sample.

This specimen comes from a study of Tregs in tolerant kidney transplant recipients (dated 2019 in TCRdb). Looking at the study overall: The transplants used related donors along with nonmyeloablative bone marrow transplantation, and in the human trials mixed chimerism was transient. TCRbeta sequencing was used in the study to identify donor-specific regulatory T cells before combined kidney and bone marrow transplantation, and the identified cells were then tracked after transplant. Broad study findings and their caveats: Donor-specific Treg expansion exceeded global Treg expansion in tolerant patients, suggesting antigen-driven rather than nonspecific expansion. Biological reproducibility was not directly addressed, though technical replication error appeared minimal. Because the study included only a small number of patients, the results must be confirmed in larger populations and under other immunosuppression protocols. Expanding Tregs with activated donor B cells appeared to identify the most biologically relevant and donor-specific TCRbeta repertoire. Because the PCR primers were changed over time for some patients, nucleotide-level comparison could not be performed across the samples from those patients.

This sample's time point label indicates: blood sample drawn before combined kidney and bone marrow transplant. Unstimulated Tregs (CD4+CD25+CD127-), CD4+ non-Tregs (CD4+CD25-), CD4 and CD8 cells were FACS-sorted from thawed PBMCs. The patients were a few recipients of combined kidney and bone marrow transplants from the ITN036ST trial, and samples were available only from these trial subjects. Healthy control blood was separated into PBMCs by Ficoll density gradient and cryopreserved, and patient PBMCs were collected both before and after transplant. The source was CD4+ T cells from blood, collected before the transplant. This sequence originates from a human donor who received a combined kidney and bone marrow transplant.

The DNA is as follows: TGTGCCAGCGGGACAGATGAAGCTTTCTTT. Translated, this gives CASGTDEAFF. The chain was built from TRBV27 and TRBJ1-1, with 7 junctional bases fitting TRBD1. From a lookup of the germline V gene (reference sequence), CDR1 and CDR2 are MNHEY and SMNVEV. There are 10 amino acids in the CDR3, from cysteine to phenylalanine inclusive. Only the CDR3 DNA stays, 30 bases, in frame from base 1. V ends up 8 bases short and J 7 bases short, with an unmatched junction base count of 1.